This is a list of T cell receptor beta chains from one sample in a study of graft-versus-host responses after intestinal transplantation. Sequenced by immunoSEQ multiplex PCR; TCRdb stores in-frame clones only, minus some. The sample lists roughly 40,000 clones, more than 85% occurring once. Material: PBMCs, obtained 524 days after transplant. All receptors come from a human patient who received an intestinal transplant, so some T cells may come from the graft donor. Each CDR3 is given with its conserved first and last residue. The D gene is left open where the match is weak. Clone sizes are given selectively: once, few, many, or a class where the clone is expanded.

TGTGCCAGCAGTTACCGGGGACTTTCCTACGAGCAGTACTTC,CASSYRGLSYEQYF,TRBJ2-7,.,TRBV6-5,few
TGTGCCAGCAGCTTAGGAGCGGGAGTGGGTACAGATACGCAGTATTTT,CASSLGAGVGTDTQYF,TRBJ2-3,TRBD2,TRBV7-2,.
TGTGCCAACCCCACCGCTTACAGCTCCTACGAGCAGTACTTC,CANPTAYSSYEQYF,TRBJ2-7,.,TRBV28,.
TGTGCCAGCAGCCAAGCGACAGGTTATAATGAAAAACTGTTTTTT,CASSQATGYNEKLFF,TRBJ1-4,.,TRBV9,.
TGTGCCAGCAGCACGGACAGGGTGAAGACTGAAGCTTTCTTT,CASSTDRVKTEAFF,TRBJ1-1,TRBD1,TRBV7-2,.
TGTGCCAGTAATGATTTTTACACCGGGGAGCTGTTTTTT,CASNDFYTGELFF,TRBJ2-2,.,TRBV19,.
TGTGCCATCAACGGCAGGGGAAGTTTGAGCTCCTACGAGCAGTACTTC,CAINGRGSLSSYEQYF,TRBJ2-7,.,TRBV10-3,.
TGCGCCAGCAGCTTGGAGCCAGGGGGGGGCAATCAGCCCCAGCATTTT,CASSLEPGGGNQPQHF,TRBJ1-5,TRBD1,TRBV5-1,.
TGTGCCATCAGTGGGACTGCTAGCACAGATACGCAGTATTTT,CAISGTASTDTQYF,TRBJ2-3,.,TRBV10-3,.
TGTGCCAGTAGTCCCCCCGGACCTTCCTACGAGCAGTACTTC,CASSPPGPSYEQYF,TRBJ2-7,.,TRBV19,.
TGCGCCAGCAGCCAAGGACAAGTAAACACTGAAGCTTTCTTT,CASSQGQVNTEAFF,TRBJ1-1,.,TRBV4-1,.
TGTGCCAGCAGATACGGGACCTACGAGCAGTACTTC,CASRYGTYEQYF,TRBJ2-7,.,TRBV28,.
TGTGCCAGCAGGGTGGCTTCCTACGAGCAGTACTTC,CASRVASYEQYF,TRBJ2-7,.,TRBV2,.
TGTGCTAGCAGCTTACTGAGTGCGACGAACACCGGGGAGCTGTTTTTT,CASSLLSATNTGELFF,TRBJ2-2,.,TRBV7-7,.
TGTGCCAGTAGTCCCTCGGGACTAGCGGGAGGGCTAGCCAAAAACATTCAGTACTTC,CASSPSGLAGGLAKNIQYF,TRBJ2-4,TRBD2,TRBV19,.
TGTGCCAGCAGCTGGGGGGGGACTAGCGGGAGAAACGAGCAGTACTTC,CASSWGGTSGRNEQYF,TRBJ2-7,TRBD2,TRBV13,.
TGTGCCAGCAGCAGGGTCTCTGGGGCCAACGTCCTGACTTTC,CASSRVSGANVLTF,TRBJ2-6,.,TRBV5-4,.
TGTGCCAGCAGCGTAGTTTGGTCCACCGGGGAGCTGTTTTTT,CASSVVWSTGELFF,TRBJ2-2,.,TRBV9,.
TGTGCCAGCAGCTTCGATGAATCGGACACCGGGGAGCTGTTTTTT,CASSFDESDTGELFF,TRBJ2-2,.,TRBV28,.
TGTGCCAGTAGACTCTATAGCGGGGACTCTGGAAACACCATATATTTT,CASRLYSGDSGNTIYF,TRBJ1-3,.,TRBV19,.
TGTGCCAGCAGCTTATTGTTTCCCCCTGCGGGGGACTACGAGCAGTACTTC,CASSLLFPPAGDYEQYF,TRBJ2-7,TRBD2,TRBV7-9,.
TGTGCCAGCAGCCTAGGACAGGGGGCGCCGAACTATGGCTACACCTTC,CASSLGQGAPNYGYTF,TRBJ1-2,TRBD1,TRBV5-4,.
TGTGCCAGCAGTTACTCTAACCGGGGCGGCGGCTACACCTTC,CASSYSNRGGGYTF,TRBJ1-2,.,TRBV6-6,.
TGTGCCAGTAGTATTCAGGCGGGAGGTTACAATGAGCAGTTCTTC,CASSIQAGGYNEQFF,TRBJ2-1,TRBD2,TRBV19,once
TGTGCCAGTAGTATAGCTCGGAGGCAAAACATTCAGTACTTC,CASSIARRQNIQYF,TRBJ2-4,.,TRBV19,.
TGTGCCAGCAGGGTAGCGGGAGGGCCATACGAGCAGTACTTC,CASRVAGGPYEQYF,TRBJ2-7,TRBD2,TRBV13,.
TGTGCCAGCAGCCAAGGGGGGGTTGGCTATGGCTACACCTTC,CASSQGGVGYGYTF,TRBJ1-2,.,TRBV14,.
TGTGCCAGCAGTCACCTCGCCGACAGTTCCTACGAGCAGTACTTC,CASSHLADSSYEQYF,TRBJ2-7,.,TRBV6-6,.
TGTGCCAGCAGTTGGGGGGGAAATGAAAAACTGTTTTTT,CASSWGGNEKLFF,TRBJ1-4,.,TRBV28,.
TGTGCCAGCAGCTTAGACAGGGGAACTGAAGCTTTCTTT,CASSLDRGTEAFF,TRBJ1-1,TRBD1,TRBV7-3,.
TGTGCCAGCAGCAGAGATAGCGGGAGTAATGAGCAGTTCTTC,CASSRDSGSNEQFF,TRBJ2-1,TRBD2,TRBV6-6,.
TGTGCCAGCAGTGGGGGGGGACAGGGTAGGCTCTCCAATCAGCCCCAGCATTTT,CASSGGGQGRLSNQPQHF,TRBJ1-5,TRBD1,TRBV27,.
TGTGCCAGCAGCTCGACTGGGGTCGAGCCCCAGCATTTT,CASSSTGVEPQHF,TRBJ1-5,.,TRBV7-2,.